The sequence of this T cell receptor beta chain was determined in a study of radiotherapy plus CTLA-4 blockade in lung cancer. Study context: There were objective responses in roughly a sixth of patients, and roughly 32% had disease control.

V was shortened by 2 bases and J by 2 bases, with 11 bases between the two germline ends. Germline CDR1 and CDR2: SGHKS and YYEKEE (reference sequence). The CDR3 loop spans 15 amino acids. Study findings and constraints: Early clone dynamics of blood T cells, plus interferon-beta, reportedly predicted response best. In blood, tumor-derived TCR clones expanded after radiotherapy plus ipilimumab.

Method: immunoSEQ multiplex PCR; TCRdb's copy keeps in-frame clones and lacks some. The sample contains approximately 80,000 clones, less than 85% of which appear only once. This clone came up a few times. Antigen: not known. The gene calls are TRBV5-5 and TRBJ1-3; perhaps TRBD1 as D (5 bases). The origin of this receptor is a human donor with non-small cell lung cancer who had stable disease on radiotherapy plus ipilimumab. This specimen was peripheral blood, taken from a patient treated with radiotherapy plus ipilimumab. The CDR3 nucleotides read TGTGCCAGCAGCTTTTTTGAGGGGACTGGAAACACCATATATTTT. Translation gives CASSFFEGTGNTIYF.